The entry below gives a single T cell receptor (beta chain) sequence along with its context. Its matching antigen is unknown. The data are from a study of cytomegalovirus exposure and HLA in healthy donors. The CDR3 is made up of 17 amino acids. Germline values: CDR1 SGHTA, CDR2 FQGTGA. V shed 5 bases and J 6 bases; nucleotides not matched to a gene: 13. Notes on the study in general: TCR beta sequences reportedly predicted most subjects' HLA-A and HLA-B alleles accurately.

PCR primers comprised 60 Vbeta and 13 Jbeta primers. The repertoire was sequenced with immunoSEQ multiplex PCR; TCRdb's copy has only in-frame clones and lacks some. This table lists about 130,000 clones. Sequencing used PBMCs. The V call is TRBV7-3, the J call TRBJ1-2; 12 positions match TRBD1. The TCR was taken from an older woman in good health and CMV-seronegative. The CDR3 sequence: CASSKSGTGGAEDGYTF. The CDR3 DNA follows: TGTGCCAGCAGCAAATCCGGGACAGGGGGCGCCGAGGATGGCTACACCTTC.